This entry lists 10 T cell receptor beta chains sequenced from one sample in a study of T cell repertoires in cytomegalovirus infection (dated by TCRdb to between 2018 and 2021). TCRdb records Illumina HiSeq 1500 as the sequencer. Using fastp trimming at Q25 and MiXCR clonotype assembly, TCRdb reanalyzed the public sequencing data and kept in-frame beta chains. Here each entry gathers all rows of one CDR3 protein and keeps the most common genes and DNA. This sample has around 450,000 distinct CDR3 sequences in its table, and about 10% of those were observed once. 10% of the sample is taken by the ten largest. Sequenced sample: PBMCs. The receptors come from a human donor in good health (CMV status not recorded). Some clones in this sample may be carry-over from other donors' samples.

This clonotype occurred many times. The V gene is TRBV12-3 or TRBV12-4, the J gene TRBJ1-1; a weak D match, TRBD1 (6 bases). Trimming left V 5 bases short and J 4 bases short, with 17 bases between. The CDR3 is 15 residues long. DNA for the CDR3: TGTGCCAGCAGTGCCGACAGATTACAGGGCACTGAAGCTTTCTTT. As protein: CASSADRLQGTEAFF.

CDR3 region: CASSPPPGTDYSGANVLTF. The CDR3 DNA sequence: TGTGCCAGCAGCCCCCCCCCCGGGACAGATTACTCTGGGGCCAACGTCCTGACTTTC. This chain uses TRBV5-5 with TRBJ2-6, with 7 bases identical to TRBD1. V trimming: 4 bases; J trimming: 0 bases; junction bases outside the gene matches: 13. CDR1 and CDR2 from the germline V gene are SGHKS and YYEKEE (reference sequence). CDR3 length: 19 residues.

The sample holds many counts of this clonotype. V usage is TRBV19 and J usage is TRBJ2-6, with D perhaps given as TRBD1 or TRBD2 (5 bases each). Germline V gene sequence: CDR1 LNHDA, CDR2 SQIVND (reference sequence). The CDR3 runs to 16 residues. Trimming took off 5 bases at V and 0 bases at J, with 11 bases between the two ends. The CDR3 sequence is CASSPRGDSGANVLTF. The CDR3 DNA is TGTGCCAGTAGTCCCCGGGGCGACTCTGGGGCCAACGTCCTGACTTTC.

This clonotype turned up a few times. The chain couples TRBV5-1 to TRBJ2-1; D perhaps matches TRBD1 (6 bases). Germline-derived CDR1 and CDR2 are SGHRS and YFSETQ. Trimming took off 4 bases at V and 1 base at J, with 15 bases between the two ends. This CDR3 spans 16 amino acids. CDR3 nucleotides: TGCGCCAGCAGCGCTGGCTCCAGGGGTTCCTACAATGAGCAGTTCTTC. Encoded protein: CASSAGSRGSYNEQFF.

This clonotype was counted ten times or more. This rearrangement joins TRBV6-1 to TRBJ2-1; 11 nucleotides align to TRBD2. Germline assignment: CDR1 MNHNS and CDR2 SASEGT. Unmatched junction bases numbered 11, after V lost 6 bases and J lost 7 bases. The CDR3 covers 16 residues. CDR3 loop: CASSKGLADLRNEQFF. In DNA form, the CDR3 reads TGTGCCAGCAGCAAGGGACTAGCGGACCTCAGGAATGAGCAGTTCTTC.

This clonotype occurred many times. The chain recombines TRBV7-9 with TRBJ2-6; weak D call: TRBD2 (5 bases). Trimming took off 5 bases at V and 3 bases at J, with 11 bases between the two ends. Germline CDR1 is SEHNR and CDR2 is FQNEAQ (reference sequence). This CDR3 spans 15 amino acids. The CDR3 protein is CASSPSGNGANVLTF. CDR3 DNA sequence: TGTGCCAGCAGCCCTTCGGGGAATGGGGCCAACGTCCTGACTTTC.

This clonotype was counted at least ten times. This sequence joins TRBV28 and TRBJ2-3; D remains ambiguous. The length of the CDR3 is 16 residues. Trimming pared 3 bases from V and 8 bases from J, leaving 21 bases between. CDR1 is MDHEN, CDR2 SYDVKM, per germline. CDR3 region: CASSFPRLLSGGTQYF. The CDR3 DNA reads TGTGCCAGCAGTTTTCCCAGACTGCTTTCGGGCGGTACGCAGTATTTT.

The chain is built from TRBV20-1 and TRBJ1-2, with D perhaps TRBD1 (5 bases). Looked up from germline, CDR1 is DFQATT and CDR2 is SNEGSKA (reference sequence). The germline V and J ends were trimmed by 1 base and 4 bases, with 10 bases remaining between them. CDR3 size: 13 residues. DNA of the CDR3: TGCAGTGCTAGAGGGCAGGGAGGCTATGGCTACACCTTC. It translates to CSARGQGGYGYTF.

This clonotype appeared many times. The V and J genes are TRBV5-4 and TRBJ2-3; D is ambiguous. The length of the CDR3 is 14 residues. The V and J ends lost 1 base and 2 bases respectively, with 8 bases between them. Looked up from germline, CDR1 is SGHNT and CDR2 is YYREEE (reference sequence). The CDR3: CASSLIDITDTQYF. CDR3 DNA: TGTGCCAGCAGCTTGATAGACATCACAGATACGCAGTATTTT. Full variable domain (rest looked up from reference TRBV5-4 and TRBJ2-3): ETGVTQSPTHLIKTRGQQVTLRCSSQSGHNTVSWYQQALGQGPQFIFQYYREEENGRGNFPPRFSGLQFPNYSSELNVNALELDDSALYLCASSLIDITDTQYFGPGTRLTVL.

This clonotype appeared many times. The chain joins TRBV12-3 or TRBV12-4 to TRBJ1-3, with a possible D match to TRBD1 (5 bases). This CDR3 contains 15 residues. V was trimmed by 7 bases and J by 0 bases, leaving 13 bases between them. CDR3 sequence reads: CASKFWGLSGNTIYF. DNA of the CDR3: TGTGCCAGCAAGTTTTGGGGCCTCTCTGGAAACACCATATATTTT.